The clone carrying this T cell receptor (beta chain) was seen repeatedly, ten times or more. The data belong to a study of early T cells in non-severe SARS-CoV-2 infection. The wider study: The input, bulk RNA from unsorted whole blood, was sequenced, and chains were unpaired.

Per germline, CDR1 MNHEY and CDR2 SMNVEV (reference sequence). The V and J ends lost 6 bases and 2 bases respectively, with 11 bases between them. CDR3 length: 13 residues. TCRdb fed the 5' RACE reads into MiXCR, producing one record per CDR3 protein. Of tens of thousands of distinct CDR3 sequences listed, about an eighth are singletons. The sample consisted of whole blood, taken at baseline. This receptor was obtained from an adult who was a healthcare worker with PCR-confirmed SARS-CoV-2 infection or an uninfected control (not recorded which). V usage is TRBV27 and J usage is TRBJ2-7; D call uncertain. The chain's CDR3 is CASSPGPTYEQYF. CDR3 DNA sequence: TGTGCCAGCAGCCCCGGACCTACCTACGAGCAGTACTTC.